Listed below are T cell receptor beta chains from one sample, sequenced in a study of radiotherapy plus CTLA-4 blockade in lung cancer. Produced via immunoSEQ multiplex PCR; TCRdb's table is partial and in-frame only. The repertoire consists of 70,000 to 95,000 clones, with about four fifths occurring once and the leading ten covering 14% to 15%. The source material was peripheral blood, sampled from a patient treated with radiotherapy plus ipilimumab. Source of these receptors: a human donor with non-small cell lung cancer that progressed on radiotherapy plus ipilimumab. The CDR3 runs from the conserved cysteine through the conserved F or W. D genes are given only for firm matches. The size entry is marked missing in some rows and otherwise reads once, few, many or a size class.

TRBJ1-2	TRBV5-6	NA	TRBD1	CASSAWDRGPYGYTF	TGTGCCAGCAGCGCGTGGGACAGGGGGCCCTATGGCTACACCTTC
TRBJ2-3	TRBV27	NA	NA	CASSPYPESTDTQYF	TGTGCCAGCAGTCCCTATCCGGAAAGCACAGATACGCAGTATTTT
TRBJ2-1	TRBV4-3	once	TRBD2	CASSQAASGSSYNEQFF	TGCGCCAGCAGCCAAGCGGCTAGCGGGAGCTCCTACAATGAGCAGTTCTTC
TRBJ1-1	TRBV27	few	NA	CASSLRGLTEAFF	TGTGCCAGCAGTTTAAGAGGGTTGACTGAAGCTTTCTTT
TRBJ2-2	TRBV5-5	NA	NA	CASSLDREGTGELFF	TGTGCCAGCAGCTTGGATAGAGAGGGGACCGGGGAGCTGTTTTTT
TRBJ2-6	TRBV6-7	once	NA	CASSTVQGFGANVLTF	TGTGCCAGCAGTACTGTACAGGGTTTTGGGGCCAACGTCCTGACTTTC
TRBJ2-7	TRBV5-1	few	NA	CASSSVSLEQYF	TGCGCCAGCAGCTCGGTCTCTCTCGAGCAGTACTTC
TRBJ1-3	TRBV30	NA	NA	CAYRTASGNTIYF	TGTGCCTACAGGACAGCCTCTGGAAACACCATATATTTT
TRBJ2-2	TRBV4-2	NA	TRBD1	CASSHRGGPNTGELFF	TGTGCCAGCAGCCACCGAGGGGGCCCGAACACCGGGGAGCTGTTTTTT
TRBJ1-1	TRBV30	NA	NA	CAWSRMNTEAFF	TGTGCCTGGAGTCGGATGAACACTGAAGCTTTCTTT
TRBJ1-5	TRBV18	NA	NA	CASSPAGTINQPQHF	TGTGCCAGCTCACCAGCCGGGACGATCAATCAGCCCCAGCATTTT
TRBJ2-4	TRBV5-1	NA	TRBD1	CASSLDRGRPDLAKNIQYF	TGCGCCAGCAGCTTGGACAGGGGGCGACCCGATTTAGCCAAAAACATTCAGTACTTC
TRBJ1-6	TRBV4-1	NA	NA	CASSQVWNSPLHF	TGCGCCAGCAGCCAAGTGTGGAATTCACCCCTCCACTTT
TRBJ2-3	TRBV9	NA	TRBD2	CASSVTSGRADTQYF	TGTGCCAGCAGCGTAACTAGCGGGAGGGCCGATACGCAGTATTTT
TRBJ1-5	TRBV4-2	NA	TRBD1	CASSHPDRGGNQPQHF	TGTGCCAGCAGCCATCCCGACAGGGGAGGCAATCAGCCCCAGCATTTT
TRBJ1-4	TRBV7-9	NA	TRBD1	CASSPTGENEKLFF	TGTGCCAGCAGCCCGACAGGGGAGAATGAAAAACTGTTTTTT
TRBJ1-2	TRBV12-5	NA	NA	CASGLATTARGDYGYTF	TGTGCTAGTGGTTTGGCCACAACTGCCAGGGGCGACTATGGCTACACCTTC
TRBJ1-1	TRBV19	once	NA	CASTATGNTEAFF	TGTGCCAGTACCGCGACAGGGAACACTGAAGCTTTCTTT
TRBJ2-6	TRBV5-6	NA	NA	CASRDSGANVLTF	TGTGCCAGCAGGGACTCTGGGGCCAACGTCCTGACTTTC
TRBJ2-7	TRBV5-4	NA	NA	CASSPTGGEQYF	TGTGCCAGCAGCCCGACAGGCGGCGAGCAGTACTTC
TRBJ2-3	TRBV7-9	NA	TRBD1	CASSLGQGVSTDTQYF	TGTGCCAGCAGCTTAGGACAGGGGGTTAGCACAGATACGCAGTATTTT
TRBJ2-3	TRBV7-9	NA	TRBD2	CASSILAGGRDTQYF	TGTGCCAGCAGCATACTAGCGGGAGGCCGGGATACGCAGTATTTT
TRBJ1-1	TRBV7-8	NA	NA	CASYRGGGPNTEAFF	TGTGCCAGCTACCGGGGCGGGGGCCCTAACACTGAAGCTTTCTTT
TRBJ1-2	TRBV5-6	NA	TRBD1	CASSFRGQYYGYTF	TGTGCCAGCAGCTTCAGGGGGCAATACTATGGCTACACCTTC
TRBJ1-1	TRBV28	NA	NA	CASSWGTSTEAFF	TGTGCCAGCAGTTGGGGCACTTCCACTGAAGCTTTCTTT
TRBJ1-1	TRBV7-2	NA	NA	CASSPPMGSEAFF	TGTGCCAGCAGCCCCCCGATGGGCAGTGAAGCTTTCTTT
TRBJ1-1	TRBV2	NA	TRBD1	CASSRDRDTEAFF	TGTGCCAGCAGCCGGGACAGGGACACTGAAGCTTTCTTT
TRBJ1-2	TRBV30	NA	NA	CAWTPWAGGYGGYTF	TGTGCCTGGACTCCCTGGGCGGGGGGATATGGCGGCTACACCTTC
TRBJ2-3	TRBV5-1	NA	NA	CASSLGGGADTQYF	TGCGCCAGCAGCTTAGGAGGGGGGGCGGATACGCAGTATTTT
TRBJ1-1	TRBV27	NA	TRBD1	CASSQGAWSTEAFF	TGTGCCAGCAGTCAGGGGGCGTGGAGCACTGAAGCTTTCTTT
TRBJ2-7	TRBV30	NA	NA	CALALRDEQYF	TGTGCCCTAGCGTTACGCGACGAGCAGTACTTC
TRBJ2-1	TRBV15	NA	TRBD2	CATSRAAGGPLYNEQFF	TGTGCCACCAGCAGAGCTGCGGGAGGGCCCCTATACAATGAGCAGTTCTTC
TRBJ2-7	TRBV5-4	NA	TRBD1	CASSLDRVYEQYF	TGTGCCAGCAGCCTGGACAGGGTCTACGAGCAGTACTTC
TRBJ1-4	TRBV9	NA	NA	CASSVVPNNEKLFF	TGTGCCAGCAGCGTAGTGCCCAACAATGAAAAACTGTTTTTT
TRBJ1-1	TRBV5-1	once	NA	CASSTGTYTEAFF	TGCGCCAGCAGCACCGGGACATACACTGAAGCTTTCTTT
TRBJ2-7	TRBV7-2	NA	NA	CASSLALRGASYEQYF	TGTGCCAGCAGCTTAGCGCTGCGGGGCGCATCCTACGAGCAGTACTTC